This T cell receptor (beta chain) was captured in a study of Ad26.COV2.S vaccination and SARS-CoV-2 variants. Per the germline V gene, CDR1 is MNHEY and CDR2 is SMNVEV (reference sequence). The ends were cut back, 3 bases at V and 4 bases at J, with 10 bases in the middle. The CDR3 sequence is 15 residues long. The treatment is: some 20 received Ad26.COV2.S at low or high dose, single or two shots; about 5 received placebo; per-sample allocation not given. All samples were drawn on day 63, counting from the first vaccine or placebo injection. Clones were sequenced by immunoSEQ multiplex PCR, and TCRdb holds only the in-frame ones, with some missing. Of a few hundred thousand clones detected, roughly 91% appear once; the ten largest clones hold more than 3%.

The sample here was peripheral blood, taken in a trial of Ad26.COV2.S vaccine versus placebo. V gene TRBV27 combines with J gene TRBJ1-6; D uncertain. The receptor was derived from a person between 18 and 65 years old who received the Ad26.COV2.S COVID-19 vaccine or a placebo. CDR3 in DNA: TGTGCCAGCAGTTTTGGAGGGCGGTATAATTCACCCCTCCACTTT. Its translation is CASSFGGRYNSPLHF.